This is a list of T cell receptor beta chains from one sample in a study of blood T cell repertoires in COVID-19. The table came from immunoSEQ multiplex PCR; TCRdb's copy has only in-frame clones and leaves some out. The sample records about 210,000 clones, about four fifths being singletons. The sample taken for sequencing was peripheral blood. These receptor sequences come from an older woman with COVID-19, enrolled during active disease. Both conserved end residues are part of each CDR3. The D gene is left open where the match is weak. A clone size is listed for some rows: how often the clone was seen (once, few, many), or a class if it is expanded.

clone size	J gene	V gene	CDR3 length	D gene	CDR3 protein	CDR3 DNA
once	TRBJ2-1	TRBV11-3	17	TRBD2	CASSLGLAGGPLNEQFF	TGTGCCAGCAGCTTAGGTCTAGCGGGAGGCCCCCTCAATGAGCAGTTCTTC
once	TRBJ2-3	TRBV11-2	17	TRBD2	CASSLALIAGLTDTQYF	TGTGCCAGCAGCTTAGCTCTTATAGCGGGACTAACAGATACGCAGTATTTT
.	TRBJ2-1	TRBV7-9	14	.	CASSLEGVIGEQFF	TGTGCCAGCAGCTTAGAGGGGGTGATTGGGGAGCAGTTCTTC
.	TRBJ2-5	TRBV15	13	.	CATRWRGQETQYF	TGTGCCACCAGGTGGAGAGGGCAAGAGACCCAGTACTTC
.	TRBJ1-1	TRBV5-4	14	TRBD1	CASSPGQGNTEAFF	TGTGCCAGCAGTCCTGGACAGGGAAACACTGAAGCTTTCTTT
.	TRBJ2-3	TRBV5-1	15	TRBD2	CASSPSGGSTDTQYF	TGCGCCAGCAGCCCTAGCGGGGGGAGCACAGATACGCAGTATTTT
.	TRBJ1-2	TRBV3-1/TRBV3-2	14	.	CASSLGQSGYGYTF	TGTGCCAGCAGCCTCGGACAGTCGGGCTATGGCTACACCTTC
.	TRBJ2-3	TRBV4-1	17	.	CASSQRGGGGRTDTQYF	TGCGCCAGCAGCCAAAGAGGTGGTGGGGGCCGCACAGATACGCAGTATTTT
.	TRBJ2-1	TRBV21-1	19	.	CASSATSGLECRVQSEQFF	TGTGCCAGCAGCGCTACTAGCGGGTTAGAGTGTAGGGTACAATCTGAGCAGTTCTTC
.	TRBJ2-1	TRBV7-9	15	TRBD2	CASSFDGRAYNEQFF	TGTGCCAGCAGCTTTGACGGGAGGGCCTATAATGAGCAGTTCTTC
.	TRBJ2-1	TRBV11-3	16	.	CASSFSSGARGNEQFF	TGTGCCAGCAGCTTTAGTTCAGGGGCTAGGGGGAATGAGCAGTTCTTC
.	TRBJ2-4	TRBV5-1	17	.	CASSLIGSIRRENIQYF	TGCGCCAGCAGCTTAATAGGGTCAATCCGGAGGGAAAACATTCAGTACTTC
.	TRBJ2-5	TRBV29-1	15	TRBD1	CSVGGGQGVGETQYF	TGCAGCGTTGGGGGGGGACAGGGCGTTGGAGAGACCCAGTACTTC
once	TRBJ2-7	TRBV19	15	TRBD1	CASSLTGQGVHEQYF	TGTGCCAGTAGTTTGACGGGACAGGGGGTGCACGAGCAGTACTTC
.	TRBJ1-2	TRBV24-1	14	.	CATSDARQTFGYTF	TGTGCCACCAGTGATGCGAGACAGACCTTTGGCTACACCTTC
.	TRBJ2-7	TRBV19	17	TRBD2	CASSVSRGLAGVYEQYF	TGTGCCAGTAGTGTCAGTCGGGGACTAGCGGGCGTCTACGAGCAGTACTTC
.	TRBJ2-4	TRBV9	16	TRBD2	CASSVEGSGRAGIQYF	TGTGCCAGCAGCGTAGAAGGTAGCGGGAGGGCGGGCATTCAGTACTTC
.	TRBJ1-5	TRBV19	16	TRBD1	CASRKQGAGSNQPQHF	TGTGCCAGTAGAAAACAGGGGGCGGGTAGCAATCAGCCCCAGCATTTT
.	TRBJ2-7	TRBV20-1	15	TRBD1	CSASPLGTVTYEQYF	TGCAGTGCTAGTCCACTCGGGACAGTCACCTACGAGCAGTACTTC
once	TRBJ1-2	TRBV3-1/TRBV3-2	13	TRBD1	CASSQGDRGPLTF	TGTGCCAGCAGCCAGGGTGACAGGGGGCCTCTCACCTTC
.	TRBJ2-7	TRBV29-1	15	TRBD1	CSVNLGQGIFLEQYF	TGCAGCGTTAACCTAGGACAGGGCATATTTCTCGAGCAGTACTTC
.	TRBJ1-5	TRBV21-1	16	.	CASSKRTGVSNQPQHF	TGTGCCAGCAGCAAACGGACAGGGGTTAGCAATCAGCCCCAGCATTTT
.	TRBJ2-4	TRBV2	15	.	CASRLRGFGKNIQYF	TGTGCCAGCAGGCTCAGGGGTTTTGGGAAAAACATTCAGTACTTC
.	TRBJ1-6	TRBV7-2	15	.	CASSLDGRVNSPLHF	TGTGCCAGCAGCTTAGATGGCAGGGTGAATTCACCCCTCCACTTT
.	TRBJ1-2	TRBV2	13	TRBD1	CASRGTGEDGYTF	TGTGCCAGCAGAGGGACAGGGGAGGATGGCTACACCTTC
.	TRBJ1-6	TRBV19	14	.	CASIGRRGNSPLHF	TGTGCCAGTATTGGGCGACGCGGGAATTCACCCCTCCACTTT
.	TRBJ1-6	TRBV12-3/TRBV12-4	13	.	CASSRQINSPLHF	TGTGCCAGCAGTAGACAGATTAATTCACCCCTCCACTTT
.	TRBJ1-4	TRBV11-3	17	TRBD1	CASSFRFGTGKGEKLFF	TGTGCCAGCAGCTTCCGTTTTGGGACAGGGAAAGGTGAAAAACTGTTTTTT
.	TRBJ2-7	TRBV19	14	.	CASSIHQGTYEQYF	TGTGCCAGTAGTATCCACCAGGGAACCTACGAGCAGTACTTC
.	TRBJ1-1	TRBV6-5	16	TRBD1	CASSSWTGAGGTEAFF	TGTGCCAGCAGTTCATGGACAGGGGCAGGTGGGACTGAAGCTTTCTTT
.	TRBJ1-6	TRBV7-3	15	.	CASSLTNRANSPLHF	TGTGCCAGCAGCTTAACCAACAGGGCTAATTCACCCCTCCACTTT
.	TRBJ2-3	TRBV21-1	19	.	CASSKVVFVLAASTDTQYF	TGTGCCAGCAGCAAAGTAGTATTTGTGCTAGCAGCTAGCACAGATACGCAGTATTTT
.	TRBJ2-3	TRBV7-9	14	TRBD1	CASSLVPTGVTQYF	TGTGCCAGCAGCTTAGTCCCCACAGGGGTTACGCAGTATTTT
.	TRBJ1-1	TRBV6-4	17	.	CASSDTTGGTPLTEAFF	TGTGCCAGCAGTGACACCACGGGGGGGACCCCCCTCACTGAAGCTTTCTTT
.	TRBJ1-5	TRBV6-6	15	TRBD1	CASSRLGQGNQPQHF	TGTGCCAGCAGTCGCCTGGGACAGGGTAATCAGCCCCAGCATTTT
.	TRBJ1-2	TRBV7-9	14	.	CASGLGVVVSTDTF	TGTGCCAGCGGACTTGGTGTTGTGGTTTCTACGGACACCTTC
once	TRBJ1-4	TRBV2	14	.	CASSAQGYGEKLFF	TGTGCCAGCAGTGCTCAGGGGTACGGTGAAAAACTGTTTTTT
.	TRBJ2-1	TRBV29-1	12	TRBD2	CASASGYNEQFF	TGCGCAAGTGCTAGCGGATACAATGAGCAGTTCTTC
once	TRBJ2-3	TRBV9	17	TRBD2	CASSVASGGGSTDTQYF	TGTGCCAGCAGCGTAGCTAGCGGGGGTGGAAGCACAGATACGCAGTATTTT
.	TRBJ1-5	TRBV5-6	14	.	CASSPGGSNQPQHF	TGTGCCAGCAGCCCTGGGGGGAGTAATCAGCCCCAGCATTTT
.	TRBJ2-1	TRBV29-1	13	TRBD2	CSVGSASGTEQFF	TGCAGCGTTGGATCGGCTAGCGGGACTGAGCAGTTCTTC
.	TRBJ2-3	TRBV7-2	16	TRBD2	CASSLAAGVSGDTQYF	TGTGCCAGCAGCTTAGCAGCGGGAGTGTCGGGGGATACGCAGTATTTT
.	TRBJ1-1	TRBV5-6	16	.	CASRPNPTASNTEAFF	TGTGCCAGCAGACCAAACCCGACAGCCTCTAACACTGAAGCTTTCTTT
.	TRBJ1-5	TRBV6-5	16	TRBD1	CASSYPLQGSNQPQHF	TGTGCCAGCAGTTACCCCTTACAGGGGAGCAATCAGCCCCAGCATTTT
.	TRBJ2-1	TRBV5-1	15	.	CASSLVASVRIEQFF	TGCGCCAGCAGCTTGGTGGCTAGCGTGCGGATTGAGCAGTTCTTC
few	TRBJ1-6	TRBV3-1/TRBV3-2	14	.	CASSQRGGQSPLHF	TGTGCCAGCAGCCAGCGAGGCGGGCAATCACCCCTCCACTTT
.	TRBJ2-3	TRBV9	14	.	CASSVDRGSDTQYF	TGTGCCAGCAGCGTAGATCGGGGGTCGGATACGCAGTATTTT
.	TRBJ1-2	TRBV2	14	.	CASSRRGVNYGYTF	TGTGCCAGCAGCCGCAGGGGTGTGAACTATGGCTACACCTTC
.	TRBJ2-4	TRBV7-8	16	TRBD1	CASSLKGGQGKNIQYF	TGTGCCAGCAGCTTAAAGGGTGGACAGGGAAAAAACATTCAGTACTTC
once	TRBJ2-4	TRBV11-2	17	TRBD2	CASSFSGGRLAKNIQYF	TGTGCCAGCAGCTTCAGCGGGGGGAGACTAGCCAAAAACATTCAGTACTTC
.	TRBJ2-3	TRBV7-3	17	TRBD2	CASSPRGLAGHSDTQYF	TGTGCCAGCAGCCCCCGGGGACTAGCGGGTCACTCGGATACGCAGTATTTT
few	TRBJ2-2	TRBV18	15	TRBD1	CASSPGQGLPGELFF	TGTGCCAGCTCACCGGGACAGGGGCTCCCCGGGGAGCTGTTTTTT
.	TRBJ2-7	TRBV19	14	.	CASSPALVSYEQYF	TGTGCCAGTAGTCCCGCACTAGTTTCCTACGAGCAGTACTTC
.	TRBJ1-4	TRBV28	14	.	CASGGVDVNEKLFF	TGTGCCAGCGGTGGAGTCGACGTCAATGAAAAACTGTTTTTT
.	TRBJ1-1	TRBV6-5	13	.	CASRPDSLTEAFF	TGTGCCAGCAGGCCCGACAGCCTCACTGAAGCTTTCTTT
.	TRBJ2-3	TRBV28	13	.	CASSPHEEDTQYF	TGTGCCAGCAGTCCCCACGAGGAAGATACGCAGTATTTT
few	TRBJ2-7	TRBV2	12	.	CASRGAAYEQYF	TGTGCCAGCAGGGGGGCCGCCTACGAGCAGTACTTC
.	TRBJ2-2	TRBV11-3	17	.	CASSLGFGRTSPGELFF	TGTGCCAGCAGCTTAGGCTTTGGCCGGACAAGTCCCGGGGAGCTGTTTTTT
.	TRBJ2-1	TRBV11-3	16	TRBD2	CASSAPTSGRTDEQFF	TGTGCCAGCAGCGCCCCAACTAGCGGGAGGACCGATGAGCAGTTCTTC